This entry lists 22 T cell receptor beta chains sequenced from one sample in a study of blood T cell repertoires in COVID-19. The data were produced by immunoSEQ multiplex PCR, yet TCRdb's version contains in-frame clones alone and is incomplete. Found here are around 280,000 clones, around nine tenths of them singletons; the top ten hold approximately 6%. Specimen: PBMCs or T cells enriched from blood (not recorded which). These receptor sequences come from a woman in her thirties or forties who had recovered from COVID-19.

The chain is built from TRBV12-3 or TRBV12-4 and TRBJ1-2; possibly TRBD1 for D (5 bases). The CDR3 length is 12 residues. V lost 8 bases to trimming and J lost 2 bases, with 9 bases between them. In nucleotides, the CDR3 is TGTGCCAGCGCTAAGGGGAACTATGGCTACACCTTC. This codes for CASAKGNYGYTF.

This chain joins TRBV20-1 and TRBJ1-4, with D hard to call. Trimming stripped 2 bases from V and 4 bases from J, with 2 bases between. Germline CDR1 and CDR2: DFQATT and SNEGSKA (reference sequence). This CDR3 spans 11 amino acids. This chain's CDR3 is CSARYNEKLFF. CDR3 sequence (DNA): TGCAGTGCTAGATATAATGAAAAACTGTTTTTT.

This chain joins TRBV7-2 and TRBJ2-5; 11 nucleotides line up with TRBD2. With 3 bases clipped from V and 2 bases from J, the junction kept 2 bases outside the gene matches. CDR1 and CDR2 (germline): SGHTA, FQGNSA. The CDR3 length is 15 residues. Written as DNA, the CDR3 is TGTGCCAGCAGCTTGACTAGCGGGACGCAAGAGACCCAGTACTTC. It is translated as CASSLTSGTQETQYF.

CDR3 region: CASHKGEGSNRAFF. The CDR3 DNA sequence: TGTGCCAGCCACAAGGGGGAAGGTTCGAACCGGGCTTTCTTT. The chain recombines TRBV7-9 with TRBJ1-1; D perhaps matches TRBD1 (6 bases). V lost 8 bases, J lost 11 bases, and 24 bases lay in between. The CDR3 sequence is 14 residues long. Per germline, CDR1 SEHNR and CDR2 FQNEAQ (reference sequence).

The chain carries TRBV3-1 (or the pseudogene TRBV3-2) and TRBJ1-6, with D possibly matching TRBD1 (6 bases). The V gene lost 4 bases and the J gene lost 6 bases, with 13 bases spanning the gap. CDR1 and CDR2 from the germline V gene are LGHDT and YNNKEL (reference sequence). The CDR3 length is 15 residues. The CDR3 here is CASSPRQAINSPLHF. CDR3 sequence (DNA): TGTGCCAGCAGCCCCCGACAGGCGATTAATTCACCCCTCCACTTT.

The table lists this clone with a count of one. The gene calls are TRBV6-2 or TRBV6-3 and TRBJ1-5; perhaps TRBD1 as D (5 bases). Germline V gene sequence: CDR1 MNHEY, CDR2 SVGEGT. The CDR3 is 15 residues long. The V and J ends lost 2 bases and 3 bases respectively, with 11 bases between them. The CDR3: CASSYVGGSNQPQHF. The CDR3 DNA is TGTGCCAGCAGTTACGTCGGGGGATCCAATCAGCCCCAGCATTTT.

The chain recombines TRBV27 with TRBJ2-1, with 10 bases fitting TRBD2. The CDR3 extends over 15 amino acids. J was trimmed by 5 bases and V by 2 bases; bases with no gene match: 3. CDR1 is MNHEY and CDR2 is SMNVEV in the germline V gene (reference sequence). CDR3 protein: CASSLGLAANNEQFF. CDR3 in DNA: TGTGCCAGCAGTTTAGGACTAGCGGCGAACAATGAGCAGTTCTTC.

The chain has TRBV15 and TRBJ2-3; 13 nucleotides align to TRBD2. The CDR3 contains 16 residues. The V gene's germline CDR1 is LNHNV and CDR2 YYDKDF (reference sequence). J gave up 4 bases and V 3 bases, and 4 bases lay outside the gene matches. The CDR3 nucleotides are TGTGCCACCAGCAGCAGACTAGCGGGAGGCCCAGATACGCAGTATTTT. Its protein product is CATSSRLAGGPDTQYF.

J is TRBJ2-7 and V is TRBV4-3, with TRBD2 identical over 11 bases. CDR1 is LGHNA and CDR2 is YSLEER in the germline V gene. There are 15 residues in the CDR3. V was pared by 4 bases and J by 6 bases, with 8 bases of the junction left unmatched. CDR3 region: CASSPIAGGPGEQYF. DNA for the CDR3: TGCGCCAGCAGCCCAATAGCGGGAGGGCCTGGCGAGCAGTACTTC.

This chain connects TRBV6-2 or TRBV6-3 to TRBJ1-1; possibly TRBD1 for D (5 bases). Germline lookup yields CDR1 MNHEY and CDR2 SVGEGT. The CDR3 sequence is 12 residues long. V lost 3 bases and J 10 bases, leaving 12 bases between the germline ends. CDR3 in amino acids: CASSYGAERAFF. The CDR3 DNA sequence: TGTGCCAGCAGTTATGGGGCTGAGAGAGCTTTCTTT.

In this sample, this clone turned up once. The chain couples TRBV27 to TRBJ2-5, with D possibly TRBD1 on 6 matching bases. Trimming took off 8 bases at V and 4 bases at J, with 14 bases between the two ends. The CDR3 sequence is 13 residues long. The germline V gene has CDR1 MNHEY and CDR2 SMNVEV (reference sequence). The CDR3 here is CASANQGRETQYF. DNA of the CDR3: TGTGCCAGCGCGAACCAGGGGAGAGAGACCCAGTACTTC.

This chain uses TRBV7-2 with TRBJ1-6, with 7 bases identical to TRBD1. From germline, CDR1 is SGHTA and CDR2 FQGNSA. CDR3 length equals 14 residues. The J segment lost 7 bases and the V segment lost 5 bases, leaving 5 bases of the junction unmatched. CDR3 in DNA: TGTGCCAGCAGCCCTCTACAGGGGAATTCACCCCTCCACTTT. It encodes CASSPLQGNSPLHF.

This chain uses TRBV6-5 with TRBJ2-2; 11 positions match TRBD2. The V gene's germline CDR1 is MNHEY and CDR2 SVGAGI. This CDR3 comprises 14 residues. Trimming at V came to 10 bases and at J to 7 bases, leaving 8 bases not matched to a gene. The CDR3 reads CAILAGGSGGELFF. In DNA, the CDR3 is TGTGCCATCCTAGCGGGAGGTTCAGGCGGGGAGCTGTTTTTT.

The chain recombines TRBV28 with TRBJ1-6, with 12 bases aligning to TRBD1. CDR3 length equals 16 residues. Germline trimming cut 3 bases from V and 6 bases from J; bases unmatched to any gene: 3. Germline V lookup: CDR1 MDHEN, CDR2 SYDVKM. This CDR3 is CASSLGQGAPNSPLHF. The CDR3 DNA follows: TGTGCCAGCAGTTTGGGACAGGGGGCTCCTAATTCACCCCTCCACTTT.

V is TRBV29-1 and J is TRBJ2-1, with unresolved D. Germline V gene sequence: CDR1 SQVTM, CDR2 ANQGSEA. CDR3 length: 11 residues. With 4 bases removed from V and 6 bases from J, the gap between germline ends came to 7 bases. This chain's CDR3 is CSVGLFNEQFF. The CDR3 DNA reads TGCAGCGTTGGTCTCTTCAATGAGCAGTTCTTC.

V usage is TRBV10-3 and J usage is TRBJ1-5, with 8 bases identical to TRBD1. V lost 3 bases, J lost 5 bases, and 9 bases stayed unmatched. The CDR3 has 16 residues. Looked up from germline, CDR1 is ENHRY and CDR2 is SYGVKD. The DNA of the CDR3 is TGTGCCATCAGTGATTGGAGACAGGGGTTCGATCAGCCCCAGCATTTT. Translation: CAISDWRQGFDQPQHF.

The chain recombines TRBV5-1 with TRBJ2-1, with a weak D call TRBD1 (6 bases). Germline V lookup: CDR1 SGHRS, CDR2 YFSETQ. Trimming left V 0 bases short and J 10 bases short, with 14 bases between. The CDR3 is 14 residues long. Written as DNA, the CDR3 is TGCGCCAGCAGCTTGGGAACAGGGTCCAGGGAGCAGTTCTTC. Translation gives CASSLGTGSREQFF.

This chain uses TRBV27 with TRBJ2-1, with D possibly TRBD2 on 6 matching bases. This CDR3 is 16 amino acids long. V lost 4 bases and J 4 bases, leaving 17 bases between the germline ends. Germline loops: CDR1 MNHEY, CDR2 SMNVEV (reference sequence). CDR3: CASSWSGREPYNEQFF. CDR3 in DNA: TGTGCCAGCAGTTGGTCGGGGCGGGAACCTTACAATGAGCAGTTCTTC.

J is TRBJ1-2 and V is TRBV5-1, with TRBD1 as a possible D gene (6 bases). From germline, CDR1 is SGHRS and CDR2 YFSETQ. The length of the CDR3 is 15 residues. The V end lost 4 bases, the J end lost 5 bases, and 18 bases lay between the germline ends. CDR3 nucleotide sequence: TGCGCCAGCAGCGTACAGGGCCCCCTCGGGTATGGCTACACCTTC. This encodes CASSVQGPLGYGYTF. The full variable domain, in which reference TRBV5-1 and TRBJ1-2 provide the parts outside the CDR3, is KAGVTQTPRYLIKTRGQQVTLSCSPISGHRSVSWYQQTPGQGLQFLFEYFSETQRNKGNFPGRFSGRQFSNSRSEMNVSTLELGDSALYLCASSVQGPLGYGYTFGSGTRLTVV.

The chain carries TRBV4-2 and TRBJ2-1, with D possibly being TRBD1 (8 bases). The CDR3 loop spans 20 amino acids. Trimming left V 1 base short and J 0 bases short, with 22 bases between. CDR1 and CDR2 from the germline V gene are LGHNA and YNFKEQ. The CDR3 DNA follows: TGTGCCAGCAGCCAAGCCCAGGGGGCGAGCGGGACGAGCTCCTACAATGAGCAGTTCTTC. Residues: CASSQAQGASGTSSYNEQFF.

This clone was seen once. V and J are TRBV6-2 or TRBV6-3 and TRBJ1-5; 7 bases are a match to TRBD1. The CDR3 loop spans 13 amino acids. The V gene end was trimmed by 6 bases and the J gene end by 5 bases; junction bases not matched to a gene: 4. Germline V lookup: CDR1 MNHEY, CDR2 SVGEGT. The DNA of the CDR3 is TGTGCCAGCAGCCGGGACAGCTATCAGCCCCAGCATTTT. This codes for CASSRDSYQPQHF.

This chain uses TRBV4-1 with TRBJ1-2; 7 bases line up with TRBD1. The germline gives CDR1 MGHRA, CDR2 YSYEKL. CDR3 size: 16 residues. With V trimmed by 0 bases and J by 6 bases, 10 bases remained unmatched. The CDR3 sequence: CASSQDSGQEIHGYTF. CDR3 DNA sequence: TGCGCCAGCAGCCAAGATAGTGGACAGGAGATACATGGCTACACCTTC.